A selection of T cell receptor beta chains follows, all from one sample in a study of T cell repertoires in cytomegalovirus infection. In TCRdb, the reads were re-called with MiXCR into one record per CDR3 protein. The table records hundreds of thousands of distinct CDR3 sequences, around 24% of them present only once. The sequenced sample was CD8+ T cells from PBMCs. The receptors here all came from a human donor in good health (CMV status not recorded). Some clones in this sample may be carry-over from other donors' samples. CDR3s include the opening cysteine and the closing phenylalanine or tryptophan. A D gene is named only where the DNA matches it firmly. Rows may omit the clone size; those that give it use once, few, many or a size class.

j_call,d_call,clone_size,v_call,cdr3_nt,cdr3_aa
TRBJ2-2,-,-,TRBV19,TGTGCCAGTATGGGGACGGGTACAACGAACACCGGGGAGCTGTTTTTT,CASMGTGTTNTGELFF
TRBJ1-1,-,-,TRBV29-1,TGCAGCGTCACGGGGGGCACTGAAGCTTTCTTT,CSVTGGTEAFF
TRBJ2-5,-,-,TRBV29-1,TGCAGCGTTGAAGTTAGGCTGCCGGAGACCCAGTACTTC,CSVEVRLPETQYF
TRBJ2-1,-,-,TRBV29-1,TGCAGCCTGAGGGGGGGACGGTCGGGTGAGCAGTTCTTC,CSLRGGRSGEQFF
TRBJ2-5,-,many,TRBV7-9,TGTGCCAGCAGCTCCAGGGGGGGAACAAAGACCCAGTACTTC,CASSSRGGTKTQYF
TRBJ2-3,TRBD2,few,TRBV6-2/TRBV6-3,TGTGCCAGCAGTTACTCCGATCTAGCGGGGCGAGTTGAGGATACGCAGTATTTT,CASSYSDLAGRVEDTQYF
TRBJ2-5,-,-,TRBV7-9,TGTGCCAGCAGCTCAGAGGTTGACAGAGAGACCCAGTACTTC,CASSSEVDRETQYF
TRBJ2-5,-,many,TRBV28,TGTGCCAGCAGTCAGGGTTACCAAGAGACCCAGTACTTC,CASSQGYQETQYF
TRBJ1-2,-,few,TRBV28,TGTGCCAGCAGTTTATTGGAGCGGGAAATATATGGCTACACCTTC,CASSLLEREIYGYTF
TRBJ2-3,-,many,TRBV28,TGTGCCAGCAGTCCCCTTCAGGGCGATACGCAGTATTTT,CASSPLQGDTQYF
TRBJ2-1,TRBD2,few,TRBV27,TGTGCCACCTTGAGCGGGGGGCTCGATGAGCAGTTCTTC,CATLSGGLDEQFF
TRBJ2-3,-,few,TRBV12-3/TRBV12-4,TGTGCCAGCAGTTTTAGTGGGGCCTCCAGCACAGATACGCAGTATTTT,CASSFSGASSTDTQYF
TRBJ2-6,-,-,TRBV18,TGTGCCAGCTCACCAGTCGGAAAAGGGGCCAACGTCCTGACTTTC,CASSPVGKGANVLTF
TRBJ1-4,-,-,TRBV29-1,TGCAGCGGGGTTGTGACAGGCAAACTGTTTTTT,CSGVVTGKLFF
TRBJ1-4,TRBD1,-,TRBV12-3/TRBV12-4,TGTGCCAGCAGCGGGACAGGGGATCTTGATGAAAAACTGTTTTTT,CASSGTGDLDEKLFF
TRBJ2-4,-,-,TRBV7-9,TGTGTCAGCAGCTTAGGTCCCATTCAGTACTTC,CVSSLGPIQYF
TRBJ2-3,TRBD2,-,TRBV4-3,TGCGCCAGCAGCCAAGATAGCAGCGGGGGGTTCACAGATACGCAGTATTTT,CASSQDSSGGFTDTQYF
TRBJ2-5,-,-,TRBV20-1,TGCAGTGCTAGGAGTTCCGGATTTGGGACGAAAGAGACCCAGTACTTC,CSARSSGFGTKETQYF
TRBJ2-1,-,-,TRBV20-1,TGCAGTGCTAGAATCCAGGGGTCCTACAATGAGCAGTTCTTC,CSARIQGSYNEQFF
TRBJ2-2,-,many,TRBV27,TGTGCCAGCAATCCCGTGGGGGGCCTAAGCACCGGGGAGCTGTTTTTT,CASNPVGGLSTGELFF
TRBJ2-4,-,-,TRBV28,TGTGCCAGCACCCAGGGGAACATTCAGTACTTC,CASTQGNIQYF
TRBJ2-5,TRBD2,-,TRBV20-1,TGCAGTGCTAGAGATGGGGGACTAGCATCTGTCGACTCCCCCCCGTACTTC,CSARDGGLASVDSPPYF